A selection of T cell receptor beta chains follows, all from one sample in a study of early T cells in non-severe SARS-CoV-2 infection. A single record per CDR3 protein comes from TCRdb applying MiXCR to the 5' RACE reads. The table lists about 27,000 distinct CDR3 sequences, over 3.5% of them singletons. The sequenced sample was whole blood. The receptors were sampled from an adult who was a healthcare worker with PCR-confirmed SARS-CoV-2 infection or an uninfected control (not recorded which). The CDR3 runs from the conserved cysteine through the conserved F or W. A D gene is named only where the DNA matches it firmly. Clone size is given for some rows only: seen once, a few or many times, or a class if the clone is expanded.

few,16,TRBJ2-4,TRBD2,TRBV2,TGTGCCAGCAGCGCGTTAGCGGGTTTTGTCAAAAACATTCAGTACTTC,CASSALAGFVKNIQYF
few,12,TRBJ2-3,NA,TRBV30,TGTGCCTGGAGTGTAAACAGGGATACGCAGTATTTT,CAWSVNRDTQYF
many,16,TRBJ2-2,NA,TRBV7-6,TGTGCCAGCAGCTTAGGGACAGTCGCGAACACCGGGGAGCTGTTTTTT,CASSLGTVANTGELFF
NA,16,TRBJ2-1,TRBD2,TRBV20-1,TGCAGTGCTAGAGATACGCGGGAGTACCCCTACAATGAGCAGTTCTTC,CSARDTREYPYNEQFF
NA,15,TRBJ2-1,NA,TRBV7-9,TGTGCCAGCAGCAAAGACCCCCAGGGTTACGGTGAGCAGTTCTTC,CASSKDPQGYGEQFF
many,12,TRBJ2-1,NA,TRBV12-3/TRBV12-4,TGTGCCAGCAGTTCCCCGGGAAATGAGCAGTTCTTC,CASSSPGNEQFF
few,15,TRBJ2-1,NA,TRBV28,TGTGCCAGCAGACCCGGGGAATCCGACTACAATGAGCAGTTCTTC,CASRPGESDYNEQFF
many,17,TRBJ2-1,NA,TRBV7-6,TGTGCCAGCAGCTTAGCAATAAAGGGGCGAGGATACAATGAGCAGTTCTTC,CASSLAIKGRGYNEQFF
many,13,TRBJ1-2,NA,TRBV29-1,TGCAGCGTTGAGGGTAGGGGATACTATGGCTACACCTTC,CSVEGRGYYGYTF
few,18,TRBJ2-2,TRBD2,TRBV7-9,TGTGCCAGCAGCCTCTCCGGAACTAGCGGGGCGAACACCGGGGAGCTGTTTTTT,CASSLSGTSGANTGELFF
many,11,TRBJ2-1,NA,TRBV24-1,TGTGCCACCAGTGATTGGGATGAGCAGTTCTTC,CATSDWDEQFF
medium-sized,19,TRBJ2-5,TRBD2,TRBV3-1,TGTGCCAGCAGCCAAGTACCCCCTGCTAGCGGGAGGTACCAAGAGACCCAGTACTTC,CASSQVPPASGRYQETQYF
many,16,TRBJ1-1,NA,TRBV7-9,TGTGCCAGCAGCTCGCACCAGCGGACAGTGAACACTGAAGCTTTCTTT,CASSSHQRTVNTEAFF
few,13,TRBJ2-1,NA,TRBV3-1,TGTGCCAGCAGCCTTCTTGGGGGAGGCGAGCAGTTCTTC,CASSLLGGGEQFF
many,15,TRBJ2-1,NA,TRBV12-3/TRBV12-4,TGTGCCAGCAGTTTATTGGCGGGAACCTACAATGAGCAGTTCTTC,CASSLLAGTYNEQFF
many,15,TRBJ2-1,NA,TRBV29-1,TGCAGCGTTGTTAGCCGGGGAAATTCCTACAATGAGCAGTTCTTC,CSVVSRGNSYNEQFF
few,13,TRBJ2-1,TRBD1,TRBV29-1,TGCAGCGCCGCGGGACAGGTGGCCAATGAGCAGTTCTTC,CSAAGQVANEQFF
many,14,TRBJ2-7,TRBD2,TRBV27,TGTGCCAGCAGCCCTAGCGGGAGGGTGGACGAGCAGTACTTC,CASSPSGRVDEQYF
NA,13,TRBJ2-1,NA,TRBV9,TGTGCCAGCAGCGTGGGGGAGGCCTTTAGGCAGTTCTTC,CASSVGEAFRQFF
many,16,TRBJ2-1,TRBD2,TRBV28,TGTGCCAGCACCTCCCCCGGCGGGAGGTATAACAATGAGCAGTTCTTC,CASTSPGGRYNNEQFF
medium-sized,15,TRBJ2-7,TRBD2,TRBV18,TGTGCCAGCTCACCGGGACTAGCGGCCTCCTACGAGCAGTACTTC,CASSPGLAASYEQYF
few,13,TRBJ2-2,TRBD1,TRBV29-1,TGCAGCGTCCAAGGACAGGCCGCCGGGGAGCTGTTTTTT,CSVQGQAAGELFF
many,12,TRBJ2-1,NA,TRBV20-1,TGCAGTGCGACGGGAAGGGGCAATGAGCAGTTCTTC,CSATGRGNEQFF
NA,15,TRBJ2-7,NA,TRBV7-9,TGTGCCAGCAGCTTCGAGGGGGCGGGAGTGAACGAGCAGTACTTC,CASSFEGAGVNEQYF
few,14,TRBJ2-1,TRBD2,TRBV20-1,TGCAGTGCCACTCGGGAGGCGTCCTACAATGAGCAGTTCTTC,CSATREASYNEQFF
many,16,TRBJ1-6,NA,TRBV20-1,TGCAGTGCTAGAAGTGCGGGGGGCGTAAGTAATTCACCCCTCCACTTT,CSARSAGGVSNSPLHF
many,13,TRBJ2-2,NA,TRBV18,TGTGCCAGCTCACCGCGAGACACCGGGGAGCTGTTTTTT,CASSPRDTGELFF
few,15,TRBJ2-1,NA,TRBV7-3,TGTGCCAGCAGCCAGGGGAGGGTAGATTACAATGAGCAGTTCTTC,CASSQGRVDYNEQFF
many,16,TRBJ2-1,TRBD2,TRBV9,TGTGCCAGCAGCGTAGATGTAGGCCTAGCGGTCGATGAGCAGTTCTTC,CASSVDVGLAVDEQFF
few,13,TRBJ1-1,TRBD1,TRBV29-1,TGCAGCGTTGCCGGGGCAGTCAGGGGGGAAGCTTTCTTT,CSVAGAVRGEAFF
few,12,TRBJ1-1,NA,TRBV29-1,TGCAGCGCCACGGGACCGAACACTGAAGCTTTCTTT,CSATGPNTEAFF
many,12,TRBJ1-2,NA,TRBV28,TGTGCCAGCAGTATAGAGGGCTATGGCTACACCTTC,CASSIEGYGYTF
many,14,TRBJ2-7,NA,TRBV3-1,TGTGCCAGCAGCCAAGCCCCAGGGACCCACGAGCAGTACTTC,CASSQAPGTHEQYF
many,19,TRBJ2-2,TRBD1,TRBV5-1,TGCGCCAGCAGCTCCCCCCGCGGACAGGGGAGTAGGAACACCGGGGAGCTGTTTTTT,CASSSPRGQGSRNTGELFF
NA,17,TRBJ2-5,TRBD2,TRBV5-1,TGCGCCAGCAGCACAGGACTAGCGGGAGGGCCTGGGGAGACCCAGTACTTC,CASSTGLAGGPGETQYF
many,15,TRBJ2-1,NA,TRBV5-1,TGCGCCAGCAGCTTGGGACTGCAGATGGGAAATGAGCAGTTCTTC,CASSLGLQMGNEQFF
many,11,TRBJ2-3,NA,TRBV6-4,TGTGCCGGAACTAGGGCAGATACGCAGTATTTT,CAGTRADTQYF
many,14,TRBJ2-2,TRBD2,TRBV18,TGTGCCAGCTCACCCAGGACTAGCAACGGGGAGCTGTTTTTT,CASSPRTSNGELFF
many,14,TRBJ2-1,NA,TRBV5-5,TGTGCCAGCCGTAGCACCAACTCCTACAATGAGCAGTTCTTC,CASRSTNSYNEQFF
NA,11,TRBJ1-2,NA,TRBV10-2,TGCGCCAGCGGGTATAACTATGGCTACACCTTC,CASGYNYGYTF
many,19,TRBJ2-2,TRBD2,TRBV19,TGTGCCAGTAGTGTTCAAAGGACTAGCGGGAGCTGGAACACCGGGGAGCTGTTTTTT,CASSVQRTSGSWNTGELFF
many,15,TRBJ1-1,NA,TRBV7-9,TGTGCCAGCAGCTTACTGGGCAGGGCTGGAACTGAAGCTTTCTTT,CASSLLGRAGTEAFF
NA,16,TRBJ2-6,TRBD2,TRBV28,TGTGCCAGCATAGCGGGAGTCCCCTCTGGGGCCAACGTCCTGACTTTC,CASIAGVPSGANVLTF
many,15,TRBJ1-2,NA,TRBV25-1,TGTGCCAGCAGTCGGGGGGATCCGTGGGACTATGGCTACACCTTC,CASSRGDPWDYGYTF
few,10,TRBJ2-7,NA,TRBV25-1,TGTGCCAGTGGCGGGTACGAGCAGTACTTC,CASGGYEQYF
many,17,TRBJ1-4,NA,TRBV6-9,TGTGCCAGCAGTTATAGTACCCTGGGAGGGTGGGATGAAAAACTGTTTTTT,CASSYSTLGGWDEKLFF
many,13,TRBJ2-7,TRBD2,TRBV10-2,TGCGCCAGCACGACTAGCGGACTCTACGAGCAGTACTTC,CASTTSGLYEQYF